Listed here are 3 T cell receptor beta chains from one sample, sequenced in a study of blood T cell repertoires in COVID-19. TCRdb's table, derived via immunoSEQ multiplex PCR, lists solely in-frame clones and lacks some. The data show 78,000 or so clones, 65% to 90% seen once. Sequenced material: peripheral blood. The receptors shown here come from a woman aged 55-70 years with acute or convalescent COVID-19.

The chain combines TRBV5-1 with TRBJ1-2; no clear D. The germline V and J ends were trimmed by 4 bases and 6 bases, with 16 bases remaining between them. The CDR3 runs to 14 residues. In germline, CDR1 is SGHRS, CDR2 YFSETQ. CDR3 loop: CASSPIDPGDGYTF. The CDR3 coding sequence is TGCGCCAGCAGCCCTATCGACCCAGGCGATGGCTACACCTTC. Full variable domain (outside the CDR3, taken from reference TRBV5-1 and TRBJ1-2): KAGVTQTPRYLIKTRGQQVTLSCSPISGHRSVSWYQQTPGQGLQFLFEYFSETQRNKGNFPGRFSGRQFSNSRSEMNVSTLELGDSALYLCASSPIDPGDGYTFGSGTRLTVV.

The chain joins TRBV11-2 to TRBJ1-3, with a tentative D call TRBD1 (6 bases). Between the trimmed V and J ends, which lost 4 bases and 0 bases, there was a span of 16 bases. This CDR3 region has 17 residues. CDR1 is SGHAT, CDR2 FQNNGV, per germline. CDR3 protein: CASSSSTGMGSGNTIYF. CDR3 DNA: TGTGCCAGCAGCTCGTCGACAGGAATGGGCTCTGGAAACACCATATATTTT.

The chain employs TRBV29-1 and TRBJ2-7; 9 bases map to TRBD1. Germline CDR1 and CDR2: SQVTM and ANQGSEA. The CDR3 has 15 amino acids. V lost 1 base, J lost 4 bases, and 8 bases stayed unmatched. CDR3 DNA: TGCAGCGTTGAAGTTAAAGGGACAGGGATGTACGAGCAGTACTTC. Encoded protein: CSVEVKGTGMYEQYF.